Presented here are 15 T cell receptor beta chains from one specimen sequenced in a study of control samples from healthy donors and cancer patients. The method was immunoSEQ multiplex PCR; TCRdb's version includes in-frame clones alone and lacks a portion of them. Of 93,000 or so clones listed, around 89% were seen once; the top ten hold about a fifth. The material sequenced was PBMCs. Every receptor here comes from a man between 60 and 70 years old with lung cancer.

Turning to this clone: A read error may account for a junction end that differs from germline. The chain is built from TRBV7-8 and TRBJ2-7, with D tentatively TRBD2 (7 bases). The CDR3 sequence is 15 residues long. Germline-derived CDR1 and CDR2 are SGHVS and FQNEAQ. The CDR3 loop reads CASTLGGGRGYEQYF. The CDR3 nucleotides are TGTGCCAGCACCTTAGGGGGGGGCAGGGGCTACGAGCAGTACTTC. The complete variable domain, with remaining parts taken from reference TRBV7-8 and TRBJ2-7, reads GAGVSQSPRYKVAKRGQDVALRCDPISGHVSLFWYQQALGQGPEFLTYFQNEAQLDKSGLPSDRFFAERPEGSVSTLKIQRTQQEDSAVYLCASTLGGGRGYEQYFGPGTRLTVT.

The genes are TRBV3-1 (or the pseudogene TRBV3-2) and TRBJ1-3, with a tentative D call TRBD1 (5 bases). The germline CDR1 and CDR2 sequences are LGHDT and YNNKEL (reference sequence). V was cut by 1 base and J by 8 bases, with 15 bases left in between. This CDR3 has 15 amino acids. Here the CDR3 reads CASSQVGTRSYTIYF. CDR3 in DNA: TGTGCCAGCAGCCAAGTCGGGACTCGGTCTTACACCATATATTTT.

The CDR3 DNA reads TGCGCCAGCAGCTTGGCCGGGGCAGCTTACGAGCAGTACTTC. Protein product: CASSLAGAAYEQYF. The chain links TRBV5-1 to TRBJ2-7; D could derive from TRBD1 or TRBD2 (5 bases each). Germline CDR1 reads SGHRS; CDR2 reads YFSETQ. Trimming stripped 0 bases from V and 4 bases from J, with 11 bases between. The CDR3 runs 14 residues.

CDR3 in amino acids: CASSLQLNTEAFF. The CDR3 DNA reads TGTGCCAGCAGCTTACAGTTGAACACTGAAGCTTTCTTT. This chain links TRBV7-2 with TRBJ1-1; D is uncertain. The V gene lost 2 bases and the J gene lost 0 bases, with 4 bases spanning the gap. The CDR3 is made up of 13 amino acids. Germline-derived CDR1 and CDR2 are SGHTA and FQGNSA.

The gene calls are TRBV5-1 and TRBJ2-2, with no clear D. Looked up from germline, CDR1 is SGHRS and CDR2 is YFSETQ. V shed 0 bases and J shed 1 base, with 7 bases lying between them. This CDR3 has 15 residues. The CDR3 loop is CASSLAQRNTGELFF. Here the CDR3 DNA reads TGCGCCAGCAGCTTGGCCCAGCGGAACACCGGGGAGCTGTTTTTT. Complete variable domain (other parts from reference TRBV5-1 and TRBJ2-2): KAGVTQTPRYLIKTRGQQVTLSCSPISGHRSVSWYQQTPGQGLQFLFEYFSETQRNKGNFPGRFSGRQFSNSRSEMNVSTLELGDSALYLCASSLAQRNTGELFFGEGSRLTVL.

The DNA for the CDR3 is TGTGCCAGCAGAAAACAGGGGGCTGGGGGCTACACCTTC. Translated, it gives CASRKQGAGGYTF. J is TRBJ1-2 and V is TRBV12-3 or TRBV12-4, with TRBD1 identical over 9 bases. J was trimmed by 8 bases and V by 6 bases; bases with no gene match: 7. CDR3 length: 13 amino acids.

The chain is built from TRBV30 and TRBJ1-4; D may be TRBD1 (5 bases). The V gene lost 4 bases and the J gene lost 5 bases, with 14 bases spanning the gap. Per germline, CDR1 GTSNPN and CDR2 SVGIG (reference sequence). The CDR3 totals 14 residues. The CDR3: CAWKRAGRNEKLFF. The CDR3 region has the DNA TGTGCCTGGAAGAGGGCAGGGAGGAATGAAAAACTGTTTTTT.

J is TRBJ2-7 and V is TRBV5-1; possible D gene TRBD2, 6 bases. V dropped 0 bases and J dropped 6 bases, with 10 bases sitting between them. Germline CDR1 is SGHRS and CDR2 is YFSETQ. The CDR3 has 13 amino acids. The CDR3 nucleotides read TGCGCCAGCAGCTTGGATGGAGGGAGCGAGCAGTACGTC. Its translation: CASSLDGGSEQYV.

In the case of this clone: Other DNA sequences in the sample encode the same CDR3. This chain joins TRBV3-1 (or the pseudogene TRBV3-2) and TRBJ1-2, with D perhaps TRBD1 (5 bases). This CDR3 region has 17 residues. The germline V and J ends were trimmed by 0 bases and 4 bases, with 18 bases remaining between them. Germline loops: CDR1 LGHDT, CDR2 YNNKEL (reference sequence). Here the CDR3 reads CASSQDEGQGGSYGYTF. The CDR3 coding sequence is TGTGCCAGCAGCCAAGATGAGGGGCAGGGTGGAAGCTATGGCTACACCTTC.

This chain links TRBV5-4 with TRBJ2-3; 8 nucleotides line up with TRBD2. The V gene's germline CDR1 is SGHNT and CDR2 YYREEE (reference sequence). Trimming took 5 bases from V and 7 from J; bases not matched to a gene: 12. The CDR3 consists of 15 residues. CDR3 loop: CASRREGLGTNTQYF. The DNA for the CDR3 is TGTGCCAGCAGAAGGGAGGGACTAGGGACGAATACGCAGTATTTT.

The J gene is TRBJ1-1, the V gene TRBV5-1; unclear D gene. V dropped 2 bases and J dropped 6 bases, with 20 bases sitting between them. Germline CDR1 is SGHRS and CDR2 is YFSETQ. The CDR3 consists of 16 residues. The CDR3 sequence is CASSFRSIYIGPEAFF. The CDR3 DNA sequence: TGCGCCAGCAGCTTTCGAAGCATTTACATTGGACCTGAAGCTTTCTTT.

The chain couples TRBV7-2 to TRBJ1-2; tentatively, D is TRBD1 (6 bases). V lost 0 bases, J lost 8 bases, and 10 bases lay in between. CDR3 length equals 13 residues. CDR1 is SGHTA and CDR2 is FQGNSA in the germline V gene. For the CDR3, the DNA is TGTGCCAGCAGCTTAGCGGACAGTGTGGGCTACACCTTC. As protein: CASSLADSVGYTF.

This rearrangement joins TRBV24-1 to TRBJ1-2; no definite D call. V lost 6 bases and J lost 0, with 7 bases in between. Per germline, CDR1 KGHDR and CDR2 SFDVKD. The CDR3 has 13 residues. In nucleotides, the CDR3 is TGTGCCACCAGTAGGCAGACTAACTATGGCTACACCTTC. Protein product: CATSRQTNYGYTF.

The CDR3 nucleotides are TGTGCCAGCAGTTATAAGTTGGGAGAAAAACTGTTTTTT. This encodes CASSYKLGEKLFF. The chain employs TRBV6-5 and TRBJ1-4; D gene ambiguous. The CDR3 has 13 amino acids. The germline gives CDR1 MNHEY, CDR2 SVGAGI. Trimming took 3 bases from V and 8 from J, leaving 10 bases between them.

This sequence joins TRBV3-1 (or the pseudogene TRBV3-2) and TRBJ2-1; D remains ambiguous. CDR1 and CDR2 (germline): LGHDT, YNNKEL (reference sequence). The germline V and J ends were trimmed by 0 bases and 9 bases, with 12 bases remaining between them. This CDR3 comprises 14 residues. CDR3: CASSQELLVVEQFF. The CDR3 DNA sequence: TGTGCCAGCAGCCAAGAATTGTTAGTTGTTGAGCAGTTCTTC.